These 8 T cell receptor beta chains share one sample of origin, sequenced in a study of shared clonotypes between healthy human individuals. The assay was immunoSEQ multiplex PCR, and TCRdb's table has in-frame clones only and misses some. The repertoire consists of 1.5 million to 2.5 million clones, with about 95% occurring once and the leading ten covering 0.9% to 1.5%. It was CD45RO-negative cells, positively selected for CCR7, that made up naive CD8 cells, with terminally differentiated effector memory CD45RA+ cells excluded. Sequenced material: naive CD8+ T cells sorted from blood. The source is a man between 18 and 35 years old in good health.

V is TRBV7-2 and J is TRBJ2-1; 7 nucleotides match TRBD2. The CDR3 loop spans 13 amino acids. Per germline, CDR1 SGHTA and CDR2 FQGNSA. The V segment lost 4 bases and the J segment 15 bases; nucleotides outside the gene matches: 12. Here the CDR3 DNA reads TGTGCCAGCAGCTCCCCGGGTAGGCGGGAGTGGTTCTTC. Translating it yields CASSSPGRREWFF.

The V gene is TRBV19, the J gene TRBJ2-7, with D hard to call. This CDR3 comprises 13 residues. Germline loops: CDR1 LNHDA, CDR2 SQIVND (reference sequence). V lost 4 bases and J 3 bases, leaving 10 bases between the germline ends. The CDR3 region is CASSNRANYEQYF. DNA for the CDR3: TGTGCCAGTAGTAACCGGGCCAACTACGAGCAGTACTTC.

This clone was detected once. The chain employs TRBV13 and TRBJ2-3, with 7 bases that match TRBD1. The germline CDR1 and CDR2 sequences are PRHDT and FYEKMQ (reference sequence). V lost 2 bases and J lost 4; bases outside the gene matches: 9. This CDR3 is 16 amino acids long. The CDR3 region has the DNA TGTGCCAGCAGCTTATTCGGGACAGATCGTCCAGATACGCAGTATTTT. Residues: CASSLFGTDRPDTQYF.

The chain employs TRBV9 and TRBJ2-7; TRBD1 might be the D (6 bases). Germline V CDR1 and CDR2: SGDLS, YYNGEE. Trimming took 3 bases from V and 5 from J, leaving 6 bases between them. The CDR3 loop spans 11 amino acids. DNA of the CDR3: TGTGCCAGCAGCGGGGACAACGAGCAGTACTTC. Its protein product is CASSGDNEQYF.

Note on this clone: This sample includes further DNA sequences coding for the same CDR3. The CDR3, as DNA: TGTGCCAGCAGTTACGCGGAGGGGCCCTATGGCTACACCTTC. Protein: CASSYAEGPYGYTF. The chain uses TRBV6-5 and TRBJ1-2, with a weak D call TRBD1 (5 bases). Germline V gene sequence: CDR1 MNHEY, CDR2 SVGAGI. V lost 2 bases, J lost 4 bases, and 11 bases lay in between. There are 14 residues in the CDR3.

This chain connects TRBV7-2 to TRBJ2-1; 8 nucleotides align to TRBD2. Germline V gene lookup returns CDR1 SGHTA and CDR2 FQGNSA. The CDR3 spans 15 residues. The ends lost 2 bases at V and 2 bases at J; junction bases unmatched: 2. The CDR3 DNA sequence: TGTGCCAGCAGCTTAAAGACTAGCGCCTACAATGAGCAGTTCTTC. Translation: CASSLKTSAYNEQFF.

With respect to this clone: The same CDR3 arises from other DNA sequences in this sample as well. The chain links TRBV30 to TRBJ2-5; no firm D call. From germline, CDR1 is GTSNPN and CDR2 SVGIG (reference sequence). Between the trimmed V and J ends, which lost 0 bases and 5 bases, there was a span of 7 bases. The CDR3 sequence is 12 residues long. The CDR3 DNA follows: TGTGCCTGGAGTGTAGTAGGGGAGACCCAGTACTTC. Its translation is CAWSVVGETQYF.

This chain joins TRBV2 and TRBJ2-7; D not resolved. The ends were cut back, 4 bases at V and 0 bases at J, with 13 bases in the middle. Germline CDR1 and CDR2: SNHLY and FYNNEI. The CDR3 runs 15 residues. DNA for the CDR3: TGTGCCAGCAGTGTTCCTAGACTCTCCTCCTACGAGCAGTACTTC. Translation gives CASSVPRLSSYEQYF.